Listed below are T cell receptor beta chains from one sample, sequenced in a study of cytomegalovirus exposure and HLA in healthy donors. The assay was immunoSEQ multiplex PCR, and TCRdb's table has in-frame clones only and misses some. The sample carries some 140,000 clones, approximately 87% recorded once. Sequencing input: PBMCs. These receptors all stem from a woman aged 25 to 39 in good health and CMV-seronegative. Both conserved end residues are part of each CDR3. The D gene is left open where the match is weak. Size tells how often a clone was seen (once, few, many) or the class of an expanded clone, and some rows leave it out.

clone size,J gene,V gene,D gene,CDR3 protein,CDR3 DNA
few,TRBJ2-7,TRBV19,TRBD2,CASSPQRGRVYEQYF,TGTGCCAGTAGTCCACAGCGCGGGAGAGTCTACGAGCAGTACTTC
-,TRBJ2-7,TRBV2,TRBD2,CASSEGAGGIYEQYF,TGTGCCAGCAGTGAAGGCGCGGGGGGGATCTACGAGCAGTACTTC
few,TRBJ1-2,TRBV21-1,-,CASSKGEEGIYGYTF,TGTGCCAGCAGCAAAGGGGAGGAAGGCATATATGGCTACACCTTC
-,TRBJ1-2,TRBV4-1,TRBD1,CASSHGTGVGYTF,TGCGCCAGCAGCCATGGGACAGGGGTTGGCTACACCTTC
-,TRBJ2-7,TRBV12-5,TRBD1,CARGTGDYEQYF,TGTGCTAGGGGGACAGGGGACTACGAGCAGTACTTC
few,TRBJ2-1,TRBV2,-,CASMAENYNEQFF,TGTGCCAGCATGGCAGAAAACTACAATGAGCAGTTCTTC
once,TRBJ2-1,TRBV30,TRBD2,CAWSVPRGRGDNEQFF,TGTGCCTGGAGTGTACCACGGGGGCGGGGGGATAATGAGCAGTTCTTC
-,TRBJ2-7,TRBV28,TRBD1,CASSWTGGRYKQYF,TGTGCCAGCAGTTGGACAGGGGGACGGTATAAGCAGTACTTC
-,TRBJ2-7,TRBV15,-,CATSRDPSYEQYF,TGTGCCACCAGCAGAGATCCATCCTACGAGCAGTACTTC
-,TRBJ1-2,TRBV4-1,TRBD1,CASSHPLTGNYGYTF,TGCGCCAGCAGCCATCCCTTGACAGGGAACTATGGCTACACCTTC
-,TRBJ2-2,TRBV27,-,CASSFRSRAGELFF,TGTGCCAGCAGTTTTAGGAGCAGGGCCGGGGAGCTGTTTTTT
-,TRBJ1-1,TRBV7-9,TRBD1,CASSPRTGNTEAFF,TGTGCCAGCAGCCCACGGACAGGGAACACTGAAGCTTTCTTT
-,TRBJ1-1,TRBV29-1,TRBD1,CSARQGETEAFF,TGCAGCGCTCGACAGGGGGAAACTGAAGCTTTCTTT
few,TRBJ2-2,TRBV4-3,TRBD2,CASSYSGGATGELFF,TGCGCCAGCAGCTACAGCGGGGGGGCCACCGGGGAGCTGTTTTTT
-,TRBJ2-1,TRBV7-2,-,CASSLASSAGSYNEQFF,TGTGCCAGCAGCTTAGCGTCCTCAGCGGGCTCCTACAATGAGCAGTTCTTC
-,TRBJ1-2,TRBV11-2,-,CASSLGMQGNYGYTF,TGTGCCAGCAGCTTAGGTATGCAGGGAAACTATGGCTACACCTTC
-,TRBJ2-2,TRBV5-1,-,CASSLADTGELFF,TGCGCCAGCAGCTTGGCCGACACCGGGGAGCTGTTTTTT
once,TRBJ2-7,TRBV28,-,CASSFNWREGEESYEQYF,TGTGCCAGCAGTTTCAATTGGAGAGAGGGAGAGGAATCCTACGAGCAGTACTTC
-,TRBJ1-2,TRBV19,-,CASSPLRGAKGGYTF,TGTGCCAGTAGTCCCCTTCGGGGGGCGAAAGGTGGCTACACCTTC